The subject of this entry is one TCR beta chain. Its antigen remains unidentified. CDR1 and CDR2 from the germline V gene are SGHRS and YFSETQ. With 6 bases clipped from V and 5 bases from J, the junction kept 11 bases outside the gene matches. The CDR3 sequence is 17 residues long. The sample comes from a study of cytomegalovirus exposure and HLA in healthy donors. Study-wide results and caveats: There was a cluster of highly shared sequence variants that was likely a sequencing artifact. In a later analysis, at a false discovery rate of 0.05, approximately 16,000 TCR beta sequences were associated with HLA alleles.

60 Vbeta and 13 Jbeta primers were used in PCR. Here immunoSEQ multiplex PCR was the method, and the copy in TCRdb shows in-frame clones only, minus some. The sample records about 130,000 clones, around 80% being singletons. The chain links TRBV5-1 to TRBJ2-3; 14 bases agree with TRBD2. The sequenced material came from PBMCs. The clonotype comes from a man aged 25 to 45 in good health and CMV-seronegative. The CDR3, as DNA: TGCGCCAGCACCCGGGGGACTAGCGGGAGATGGGGAGATACGCAGTATTTT. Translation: CASTRGTSGRWGDTQYF.